A selection of T cell receptor beta chains follows, all from one sample in a study of OX40 agonist ivuxolimab in advanced cancers. Measured with immunoSEQ multiplex PCR; TCRdb has only the in-frame clones, and not every one. The sample holds about 41,000 clones; over 75% are singletons and the top ten take about 3.6%. The input for sequencing was CD4+ or CD8+ T cells sorted from blood, taken in a trial of the OX40 agonist ivuxolimab. These receptors all come from an adult with an advanced solid tumor such as melanoma, head and neck, liver or kidney cancer. Each CDR3 is given with its conserved first and last residue. A D gene is named only where the DNA matches it firmly. Size values are once, few and many counts, or a class for expanded clones, and some rows have none.

v_call	clone_size	d_call	j_call	cdr3_nt	cdr3_aa
TRBV4-2	.	TRBD2	TRBJ2-7	TGTGCCAGCAGCCAAACTAGCGGATGGGGTACCTACGAGCAGTACTTC	CASSQTSGWGTYEQYF
TRBV6-7	.	.	TRBJ1-5	TGTGCCAGCAGTAGAGGGTCGCAGCCCCAGCATTTT	CASSRGSQPQHF
TRBV5-4	.	.	TRBJ1-2	TGTGCCAGCAGCTCCGGGAAAAGGGGACTCAGCTATGGCTACACCTTC	CASSSGKRGLSYGYTF
TRBV20-1	.	.	TRBJ1-5	TGCAGTGCAGGGGGTCAGCCCCAGCATTTT	CSAGGQPQHF
TRBV7-3	.	.	TRBJ1-3	TGTGCCAGCAGGACCTCCTGGACGGACTCTGGAAACACCATATATTTT	CASRTSWTDSGNTIYF
TRBV5-6	.	TRBD1	TRBJ1-1	TGTGCCAGCAGAAGGGACAGCGTGAACACTGAAGCTTTCTTT	CASRRDSVNTEAFF
TRBV28	.	TRBD2	TRBJ2-3	TGTGCCAGCAGTTTATTCCTACTAGCGGGCGAGGGGGATACGCAGTATTTT	CASSLFLLAGEGDTQYF
TRBV2	.	.	TRBJ2-5	TGTGCCAGCGCCTTAGGGGGAGTGGGAGAGACCCAGTACTTC	CASALGGVGETQYF
TRBV5-6	few	.	TRBJ2-7	TGTGCCAGCAGCCGAGGGGTCAGGGGATTCCGCGAGCAGTACTTC	CASSRGVRGFREQYF
TRBV20-1	few	.	TRBJ2-1	TGCAGTGCCTGGCGCAATGAGCAGTTCTTC	CSAWRNEQFF